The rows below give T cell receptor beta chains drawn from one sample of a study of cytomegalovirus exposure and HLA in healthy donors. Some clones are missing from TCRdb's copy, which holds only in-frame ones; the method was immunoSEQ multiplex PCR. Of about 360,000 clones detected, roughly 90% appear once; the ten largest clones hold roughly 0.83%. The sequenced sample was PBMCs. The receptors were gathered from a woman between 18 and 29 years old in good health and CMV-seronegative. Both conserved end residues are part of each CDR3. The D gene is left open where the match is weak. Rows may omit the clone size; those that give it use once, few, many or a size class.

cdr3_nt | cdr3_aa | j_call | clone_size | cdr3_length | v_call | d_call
TGTGCCAGCAGCCCATCAGGGGGCCCGAACGGCTACACCTTC | CASSPSGGPNGYTF | TRBJ1-2 | . | 14 | TRBV9 | TRBD1
TGTGCCAGCTCAGAGGACAGGCTCAATTCACCCCTCCACTTT | CASSEDRLNSPLHF | TRBJ1-6 | few | 14 | TRBV18 | TRBD1
TGTGCCAGCAGTGGCGGCGGGGGGGTGGAGACCCAGTACTTC | CASSGGGGVETQYF | TRBJ2-5 | . | 14 | TRBV2 | TRBD2
TGTGCCAGCAGTGAAGTCGGGACAGGGGGAAATGAGCAGTTCTTC | CASSEVGTGGNEQFF | TRBJ2-1 | . | 15 | TRBV6-1 | TRBD1
TGTGCCAGCCCCCCGGAGCAGGGGACCTACGAGCAGTACTTC | CASPPEQGTYEQYF | TRBJ2-7 | once | 14 | TRBV2 | .
TGTGCCAGCAGTGAAAGGGTACTAGCCTACAATGAGCAGTTCTTC | CASSERVLAYNEQFF | TRBJ2-1 | . | 15 | TRBV6-1 | .
TGTGCCAGCAGGGCGGACAGGGAAGGCAATCAGCCCCAGCATTTT | CASRADREGNQPQHF | TRBJ1-5 | . | 15 | TRBV27 | TRBD1
TGTGCCAGCAGCCCCAGGGGGGCCTACAATGAGCAGTTCTTC | CASSPRGAYNEQFF | TRBJ2-1 | . | 14 | TRBV14 | .
TGCGCCAGCAGTGACGACAGGGAAGTGGCCGAGCAGTACTTC | CASSDDREVAEQYF | TRBJ2-7 | few | 14 | TRBV10-2 | TRBD1
TGTGCCAGCAGTGAACACACACCGAACACTGAAGCTTTCTTT | CASSEHTPNTEAFF | TRBJ1-1 | . | 14 | TRBV2 | .
TGTGCCAGCAGCTCGACAGGGACTAATGAAAAACTGTTTTTT | CASSSTGTNEKLFF | TRBJ1-4 | . | 14 | TRBV11-1 | TRBD1
TGTGCCACCAGCAGAGATCTGAACCCGTCGGAGGTCGGGGAGCTGTTTTTT | CATSRDLNPSEVGELFF | TRBJ2-2 | . | 17 | TRBV15 | .
TGTGCCAGCAGTTACGGTCCGTCAGGGGCTAACTATGGCTACACCTTC | CASSYGPSGANYGYTF | TRBJ1-2 | . | 16 | TRBV6-4 | .
TGTGCCAGCAGCTTTTTTAAGGAGGACAGCTCCTACGAGCAGTACTTC | CASSFFKEDSSYEQYF | TRBJ2-7 | . | 16 | TRBV12-1 | .
TGTGCCAGCAGCCCCCCCGGGGTTCGCACTGAAGCTTTCTTT | CASSPPGVRTEAFF | TRBJ1-1 | . | 14 | TRBV7-8 | .
TGTGCCAGCAGCCAGGAACCCTACACCGCCGGGTCCAAAAACATTCAGTACTTC | CASSQEPYTAGSKNIQYF | TRBJ2-4 | . | 18 | TRBV4-2 | .
TGTGCCATCAGTGAGTCGGCAGGGGGCGTGACTGAAGCTTTCTTT | CAISESAGGVTEAFF | TRBJ1-1 | . | 15 | TRBV10-3 | TRBD1
TGTGCCAGCAAAGAGGGAGGCACTGAAGCTTTCTTT | CASKEGGTEAFF | TRBJ1-1 | . | 12 | TRBV2 | .
TGCGCCAGCAGCCCGACAGGGGGGGTGAGCGAGCAGTACTTC | CASSPTGGVSEQYF | TRBJ2-7 | few | 14 | TRBV5-1 | TRBD1